These T cell receptor beta chains were read from a single sample in a study of T cells in Graves' hyperthyroidism and ophthalmopathy. TCRdb processed the multiplex PCR reads anew with MiXCR; each CDR3 protein has one entry. The sample carries hundreds of thousands of distinct CDR3 sequences, around 13% recorded once. Sequencing was performed on blood. The receptors shown here come from a woman aged 18-29 years with Graves' hyperthyroidism. The CDR3 runs from the conserved cysteine through the conserved F or W. Each record gives: V gene, CDR3 protein.

V: TRBV5-1; CDR3: CASSLAVGRDTQYF
V: TRBV20-1; CDR3: CSANPGFNTEAFF
V: TRBV29-1; CDR3: CSVQPKSSPTRSYNEQFF
V: TRBV15; CDR3: CATSMTGATNEKLFF
V: TRBV28; CDR3: CASSPRVAGGPDYNEQFF
V: TRBV29-1; CDR3: CSVEDRANNEQFF
V: TRBV5-1; CDR3: CASSLARGLAGRGEQFF
V: TRBV20-1; CDR3: CSALGLAGGPGTDTQYF
V: TRBV7-2; CDR3: CASTAVNEGNEQFF
V: TRBV7-8; CDR3: CASSFSGTGFGEQYF
V: TRBV18; CDR3: CASSPQATGGSYGYTF
V: TRBV20-1; CDR3: CSARVPTGVGAFF
V: TRBV6-1; CDR3: CASSLDRSPNTEAFF
V: TRBV24-1; CDR3: CATSSLPSQGDGYTF
V: TRBV12-3/TRBV12-4; CDR3: CASSPLSGEGYEQYF
V: TRBV20-1; CDR3: CSGSSGAQETQYF
V: TRBV3-1; CDR3: CASGQGGRSNQPQHF
V: TRBV15; CDR3: CATSRVLAAAGGEQFF
V: TRBV12-3/TRBV12-4; CDR3: CAIPRGTSGERGLNYNEQFF
V: TRBV5-5; CDR3: CASARQGSSYNEQFF
V: TRBV2; CDR3: CAIHRDGNTGELFF
V: TRBV20-1; CDR3: CSARDRAGVDGELFF
V: TRBV6-6; CDR3: CASSYSTLGRIDTIYF
V: TRBV13; CDR3: CASSFPSSAGDEQYF
V: TRBV7-2; CDR3: CASSPWTVPGNEQFF
V: TRBV14; CDR3: CASSQGLSFYEQFF
V: TRBV6-6; CDR3: CASSYLRQGSTGELFF
V: TRBV2; CDR3: CASNEERGLSGNTIYF
V: TRBV29-1; CDR3: CSVARGTGTGTYGYTF